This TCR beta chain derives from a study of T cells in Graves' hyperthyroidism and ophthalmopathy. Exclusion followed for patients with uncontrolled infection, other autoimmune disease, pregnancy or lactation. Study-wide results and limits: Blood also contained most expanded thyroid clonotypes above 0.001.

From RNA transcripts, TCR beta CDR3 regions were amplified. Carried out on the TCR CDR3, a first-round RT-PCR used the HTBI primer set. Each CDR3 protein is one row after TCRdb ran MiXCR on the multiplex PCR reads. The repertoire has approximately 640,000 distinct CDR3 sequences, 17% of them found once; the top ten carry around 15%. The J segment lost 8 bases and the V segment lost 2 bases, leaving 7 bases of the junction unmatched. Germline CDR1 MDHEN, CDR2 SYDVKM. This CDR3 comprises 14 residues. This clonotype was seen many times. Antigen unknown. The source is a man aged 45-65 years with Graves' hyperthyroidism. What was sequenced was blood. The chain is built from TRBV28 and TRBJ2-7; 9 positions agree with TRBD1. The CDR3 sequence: CASSLEDRGSKQYF. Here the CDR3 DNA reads TGTGCCAGCAGTTTAGAGGACAGGGGATCAAAGCAGTACTTC. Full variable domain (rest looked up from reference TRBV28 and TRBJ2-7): DVKVTQSSRYLVKRTGEKVFLECVQDMDHENMFWYRQDPGLGLRLIYFSYDVKMKEKGDIPEGYSVSREKKERFSLILESASTNQTSMYLCASSLEDRGSKQYFGPGTRLTVT.